This T cell receptor beta chain was sequenced in a study of blood T cell repertoires in COVID-19. The wider study: Both acute and convalescent COVID-19 samples were obtained from the United States, Italy and Spain.

Clones were read by immunoSEQ multiplex PCR, and TCRdb kept only the in-frame ones, dropping some. Altogether 55,000 or so clones are present, about 83% being singletons, with the ten largest covering approximately 6%. This receptor was identified in an older woman with COVID-19, enrolled during active disease. Material: peripheral blood.

The CDR3 region is CASSLLRGSTDTQYF. The CDR3 nucleotides are TGTGCCAGCAGCTTACTCAGGGGAAGCACAGATACGCAGTATTTT. The chain uses TRBV7-3 and TRBJ2-3; tentatively, D is TRBD1 (6 bases). Deletions cut 2 bases from V and 0 bases from J, with 9 bases between. The CDR3 extends over 15 amino acids. Germline V gene sequence: CDR1 SGHTA, CDR2 FQGTGA.